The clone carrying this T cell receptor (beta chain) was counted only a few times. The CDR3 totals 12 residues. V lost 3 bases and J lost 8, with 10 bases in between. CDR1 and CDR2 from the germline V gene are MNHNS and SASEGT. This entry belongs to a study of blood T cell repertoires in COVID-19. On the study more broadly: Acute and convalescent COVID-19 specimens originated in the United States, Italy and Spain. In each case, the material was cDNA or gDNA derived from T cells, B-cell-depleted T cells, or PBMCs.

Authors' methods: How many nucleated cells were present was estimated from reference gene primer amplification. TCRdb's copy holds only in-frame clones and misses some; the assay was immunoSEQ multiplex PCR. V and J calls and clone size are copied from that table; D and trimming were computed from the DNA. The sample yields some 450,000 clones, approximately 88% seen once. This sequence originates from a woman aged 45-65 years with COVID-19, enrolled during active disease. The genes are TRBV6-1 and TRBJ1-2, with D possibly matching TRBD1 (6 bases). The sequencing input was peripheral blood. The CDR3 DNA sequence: TGTGCCAGCAGTGACGGGGGGCTCGGCTACACCTTC. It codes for CASSDGGLGYTF.